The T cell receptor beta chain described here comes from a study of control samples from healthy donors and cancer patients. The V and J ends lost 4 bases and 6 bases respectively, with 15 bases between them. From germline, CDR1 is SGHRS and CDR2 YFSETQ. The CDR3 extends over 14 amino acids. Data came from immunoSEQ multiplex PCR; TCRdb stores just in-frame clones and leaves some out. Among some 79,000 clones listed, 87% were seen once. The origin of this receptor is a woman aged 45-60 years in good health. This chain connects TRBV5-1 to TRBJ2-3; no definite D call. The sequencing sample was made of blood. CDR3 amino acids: CASSIEVGWDTQYF. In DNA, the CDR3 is TGCGCCAGCAGCATCGAAGTCGGTTGGGATACGCAGTATTTT.